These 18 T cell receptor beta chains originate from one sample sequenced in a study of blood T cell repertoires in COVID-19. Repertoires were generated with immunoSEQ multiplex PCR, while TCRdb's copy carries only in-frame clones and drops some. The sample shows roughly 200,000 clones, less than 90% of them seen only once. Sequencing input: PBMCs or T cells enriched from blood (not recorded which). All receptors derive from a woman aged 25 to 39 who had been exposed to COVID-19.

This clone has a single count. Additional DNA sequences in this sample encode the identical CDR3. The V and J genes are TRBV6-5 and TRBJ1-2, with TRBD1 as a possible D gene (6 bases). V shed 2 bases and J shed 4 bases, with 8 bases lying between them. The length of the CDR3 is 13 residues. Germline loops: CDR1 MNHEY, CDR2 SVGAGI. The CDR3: CASSYGGGYGYTF. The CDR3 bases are TGTGCCAGCAGTTACGGGGGCGGCTATGGCTACACCTTC.

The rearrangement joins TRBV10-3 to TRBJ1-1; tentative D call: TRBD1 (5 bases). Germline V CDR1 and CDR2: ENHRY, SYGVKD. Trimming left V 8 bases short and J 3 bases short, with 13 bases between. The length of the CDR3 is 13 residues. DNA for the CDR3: TGTGCCATCTATCGAGAAGGGGACACTGAAGCTTTCTTT. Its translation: CAIYREGDTEAFF.

CDR3 protein: CASSPTISSYNSPLHF. DNA of the CDR3: TGTGCCAGCAGCCCAACGATCAGCTCCTATAATTCACCCCTCCACTTT. This sequence joins TRBV4-2 and TRBJ1-6; the D is unclear. This CDR3 is 16 amino acids long. Trimming left V 4 bases short and J 0 bases short, with 10 bases between. Per the germline V gene, CDR1 is LGHNA and CDR2 is YNFKEQ.

The CDR3 DNA sequence: TGTGCCAGCAGCGCCTATACAGGTAACTACAATGAGCAGTTCTTC. Protein product: CASSAYTGNYNEQFF. V and J are TRBV9 and TRBJ2-1; maybe TRBD1 (5 bases). The V gene's germline CDR1 is SGDLS and CDR2 YYNGEE. V was pared by 3 bases and J by 3 bases, with 13 bases between. There are 15 residues in the CDR3. Supplemented by reference TRBV9 and TRBJ2-1, the full variable domain reads DSGVTQTPKHLITATGQRVTLRCSPRSGDLSVYWYQQSLDQGLQFLIQYYNGEERAKGNILERFSAQQFPDLHSELNLSSLELGDSALYFCASSAYTGNYNEQFFGPGTRLTVL.

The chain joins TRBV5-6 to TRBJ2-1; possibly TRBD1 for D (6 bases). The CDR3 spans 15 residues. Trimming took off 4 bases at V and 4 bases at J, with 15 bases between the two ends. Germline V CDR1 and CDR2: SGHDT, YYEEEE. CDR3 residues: CASSRTGTSYNEQFF. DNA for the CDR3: TGTGCCAGCAGCCGAACCGGGACATCTTACAATGAGCAGTTCTTC.

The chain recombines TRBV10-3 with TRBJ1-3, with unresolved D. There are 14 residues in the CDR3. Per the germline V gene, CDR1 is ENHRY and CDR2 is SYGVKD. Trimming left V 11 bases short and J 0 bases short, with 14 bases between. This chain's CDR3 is CASSVLNSGNTIYF. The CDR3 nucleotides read TGTGCCTCCTCGGTTCTAAACTCTGGAAACACCATATATTTT.

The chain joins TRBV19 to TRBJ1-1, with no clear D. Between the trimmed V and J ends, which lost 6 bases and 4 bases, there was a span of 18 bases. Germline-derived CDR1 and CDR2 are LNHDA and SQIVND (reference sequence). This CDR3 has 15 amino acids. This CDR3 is CASSSIGSSGTEAFF. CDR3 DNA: TGTGCCAGTAGCTCCATAGGAAGTAGCGGCACTGAAGCTTTCTTT.

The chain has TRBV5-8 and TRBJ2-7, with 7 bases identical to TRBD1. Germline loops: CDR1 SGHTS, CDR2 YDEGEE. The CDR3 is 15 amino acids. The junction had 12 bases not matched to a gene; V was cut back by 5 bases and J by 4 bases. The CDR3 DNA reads TGTGCCAGCAGTTTGAGTATGGGGACAGTTTACGAGCAGTACTTC. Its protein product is CASSLSMGTVYEQYF.

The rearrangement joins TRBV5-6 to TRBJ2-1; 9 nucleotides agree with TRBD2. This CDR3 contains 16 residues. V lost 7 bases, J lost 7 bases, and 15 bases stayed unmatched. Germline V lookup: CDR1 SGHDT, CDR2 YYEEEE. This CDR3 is CASASLIAGAPNEQFF. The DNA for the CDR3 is TGTGCCAGCGCCAGCCTGATAGCGGGGGCCCCAAATGAGCAGTTCTTC. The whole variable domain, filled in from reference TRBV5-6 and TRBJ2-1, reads DAGVTQSPTHLIKTRGQQVTLRCSPKSGHDTVSWYQQALGQGPQFIFQYYEEEERQRGNFPDRFSGHQFPNYSSELNVNALLLGDSALYLCASASLIAGAPNEQFFGPGTRLTVL.

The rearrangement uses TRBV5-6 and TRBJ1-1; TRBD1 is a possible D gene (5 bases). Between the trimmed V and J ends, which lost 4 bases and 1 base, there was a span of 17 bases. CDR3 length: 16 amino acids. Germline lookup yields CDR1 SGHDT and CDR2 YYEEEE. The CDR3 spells CASSNRRRGKNTEAFF. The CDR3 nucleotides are TGTGCCAGCAGCAATAGACGAAGGGGCAAGAACACTGAAGCTTTCTTT.

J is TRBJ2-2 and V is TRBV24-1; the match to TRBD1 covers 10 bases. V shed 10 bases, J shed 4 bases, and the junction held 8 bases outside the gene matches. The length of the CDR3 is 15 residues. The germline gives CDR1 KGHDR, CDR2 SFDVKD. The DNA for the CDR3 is TGTGCCACAGAAGACAGGGGGCCGTCCACCGGGGAGCTGTTTTTT. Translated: CATEDRGPSTGELFF.

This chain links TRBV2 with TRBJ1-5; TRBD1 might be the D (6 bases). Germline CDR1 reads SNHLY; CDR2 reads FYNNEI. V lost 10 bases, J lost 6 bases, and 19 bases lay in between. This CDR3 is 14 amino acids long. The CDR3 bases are TGTGCCACCAGCACCGGGGGGCAGGGTCAGCCCCAGCATTTT. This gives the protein CATSTGGQGQPQHF.

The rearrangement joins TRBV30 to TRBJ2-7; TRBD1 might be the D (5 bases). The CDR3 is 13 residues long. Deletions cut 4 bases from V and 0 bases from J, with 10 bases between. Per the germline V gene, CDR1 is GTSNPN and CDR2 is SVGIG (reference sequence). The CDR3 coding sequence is TGTGCCTGGAAACAGGTTAGCTCCTACGAGCAGTACTTC. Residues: CAWKQVSSYEQYF.

The CDR3 here is CASSSSGVFGEAFF. The CDR3 DNA sequence: TGTGCCAGCAGTTCATCAGGGGTTTTCGGTGAAGCTTTCTTT. V and J are TRBV6-5 and TRBJ1-1; possibly TRBD1 for D (6 bases). Looked up from germline, CDR1 is MNHEY and CDR2 is SVGAGI. The length of the CDR3 is 14 residues. The germline V and J ends were trimmed by 4 bases and 7 bases, with 16 bases remaining between them.

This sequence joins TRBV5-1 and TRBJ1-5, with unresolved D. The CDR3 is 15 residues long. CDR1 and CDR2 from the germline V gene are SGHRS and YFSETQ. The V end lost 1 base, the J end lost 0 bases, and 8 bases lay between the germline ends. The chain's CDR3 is CASSLRRVSNQPQHF. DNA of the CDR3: TGCGCCAGCAGCTTGCGTCGGGTTAGCAATCAGCCCCAGCATTTT.

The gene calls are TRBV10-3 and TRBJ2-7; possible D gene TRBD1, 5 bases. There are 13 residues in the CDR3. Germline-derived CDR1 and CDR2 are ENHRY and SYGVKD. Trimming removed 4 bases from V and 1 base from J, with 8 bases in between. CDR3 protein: CAISVDSSYEQYF. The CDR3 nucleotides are TGTGCCATCAGTGTCGACAGTTCCTACGAGCAGTACTTC.

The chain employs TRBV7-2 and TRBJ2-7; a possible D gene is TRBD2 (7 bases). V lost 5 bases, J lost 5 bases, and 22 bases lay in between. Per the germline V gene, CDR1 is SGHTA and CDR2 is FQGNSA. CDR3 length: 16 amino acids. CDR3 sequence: CASSPLWGGAVDEQYF. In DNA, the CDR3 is TGTGCCAGCAGCCCACTTTGGGGGGGGGCGGTCGACGAGCAGTACTTC.

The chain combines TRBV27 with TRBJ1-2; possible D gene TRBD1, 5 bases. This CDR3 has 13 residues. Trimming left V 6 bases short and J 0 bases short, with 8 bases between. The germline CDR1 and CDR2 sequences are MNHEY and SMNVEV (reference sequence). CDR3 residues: CASRMTANYGYTF. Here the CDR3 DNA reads TGTGCCAGCAGGATGACAGCTAACTATGGCTACACCTTC.